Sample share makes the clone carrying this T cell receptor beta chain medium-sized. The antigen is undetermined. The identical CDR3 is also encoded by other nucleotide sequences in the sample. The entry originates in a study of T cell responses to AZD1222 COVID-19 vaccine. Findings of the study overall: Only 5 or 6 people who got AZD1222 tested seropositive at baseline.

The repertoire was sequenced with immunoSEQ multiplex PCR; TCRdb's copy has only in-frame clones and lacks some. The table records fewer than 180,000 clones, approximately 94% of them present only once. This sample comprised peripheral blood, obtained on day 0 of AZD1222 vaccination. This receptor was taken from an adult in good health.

Here the CDR3 DNA reads TGTGCCAGCAGTGAAGCTAGCGGAAGCTCCTACGAGCAGTACGTC. Residues: CASSEASGSSYEQYV. The chain joins TRBV6-1 to TRBJ2-7; D is perhaps TRBD2 (6 bases). The CDR3 totals 15 residues. The germline CDR1 and CDR2 sequences are MNHNS and SASEGT. Trimming removed 0 bases from V and 0 bases from J, with 9 bases in between.